Listed below are T cell receptor beta chains from one sample, sequenced in a study of regulatory T cells in long-lasting Graves disease. TCRdb re-analysed the multiplex PCR reads in MiXCR, keeping a single row per CDR3 protein. The sample includes 400,000 to 450,000 distinct CDR3 sequences, roughly 15% of them seen just once. These sequences were also reported in another study, on T cells in Graves' hyperthyroidism and ophthalmopathy.

This specimen was peripheral blood mononuclear cells (PBMCs), taken at new diagnosis, from a patient treated with antithyroid drugs. The receptors shown here come from a woman aged 25 to 39 with Graves disease. CDR3s include the opening cysteine and the closing phenylalanine or tryptophan. The D gene is left open where the match is weak. Clone size is given for some rows only: seen once, a few or many times, or a class if the clone is expanded.

D gene | clone size | J gene | V gene | CDR3 protein | CDR3 DNA
. | . | TRBJ2-1 | TRBV19 | CASSGMAGLTYNEQFF | TGTGCCAGTAGTGGAATGGCGGGACTTACCTACAATGAGCAGTTCTTC
. | . | TRBJ1-1 | TRBV5-1 | CASSLALSGTEAFF | TGCGCCAGCAGCTTGGCTCTATCGGGCACTGAAGCTTTCTTT
. | . | TRBJ2-1 | TRBV7-9 | CASSSTIQYNEHFF | TGTGCCAGCAGCTCTACGATCCAATACAATGAGCATTTCTTC
TRBD1 | . | TRBJ2-5 | TRBV6-1 | CASRRTGVETQYF | TGTGCCAGCAGACGGACAGGGGTTGAGACCCAGTACTTC
TRBD2 | many | TRBJ2-3 | TRBV10-2 | CASSVRSGGSTDTQYF | TGCGCCAGCAGTGTGAGGAGCGGGGGGAGCACAGATACGCAGTATTTT
. | many | TRBJ2-2 | TRBV7-9 | CASRSTGELFF | TGTGCCAGCAGGTCTACCGGGGAGCTGTTTTTT
TRBD2 | many | TRBJ2-5 | TRBV29-1 | CSSGLAGGPQETQYF | TGCAGCTCGGGACTAGCGGGAGGTCCCCAAGAGACCCAGTACTTC
. | many | TRBJ2-7 | TRBV11-2 | CASSLDTLYEQYF | TGTGCCAGCAGCTTAGATACTCTGTACGAGCAGTACTTC
. | . | TRBJ2-7 | TRBV4-1 | CASSQTVNGEQYF | TGCGCCAGCAGCCAGACTGTAAATGGCGAGCAGTACTTC
. | many | TRBJ2-5 | TRBV7-9 | CACRGLGETQYF | TGTGCCTGCCGGGGGCTGGGCGAGACCCAGTACTTC
. | many | TRBJ2-7 | TRBV28 | CASSALVSGDEQYF | TGTGCCAGCAGTGCTTTGGTTTCGGGGGACGAGCAGTACTTC
. | many | TRBJ2-3 | TRBV7-2 | CASSLVMDSETQYF | TGTGCCAGCAGCTTAGTAATGGACAGCGAAACGCAGTATTTT
. | few | TRBJ1-6 | TRBV18 | CASSPNGGPDSPLHF | TGTGCCAGCTCACCCAACGGGGGCCCAGACTCACCCCTCCACTTT
TRBD1 | many | TRBJ2-1 | TRBV3-1 | CASSRGGQVNEQFF | TGTGCCAGCAGCCGCGGCGGACAGGTCAATGAGCAGTTCTTC
. | . | TRBJ1-5 | TRBV19 | CASSFGYRGHQPQHF | TGTGCCAGTAGTTTCGGATACCGGGGCCATCAGCCCCAGCATTTT
TRBD1 | few | TRBJ2-2 | TRBV6-1 | CASSAQGASGELFF | TGTGCCAGCAGCGCACAGGGGGCCTCCGGGGAGCTGTTTTTT
. | few | TRBJ2-2 | TRBV2 | CASSEDRASTGELFF | TGTGCCAGCAGTGAAGATAGGGCATCCACCGGGGAGCTGTTTTTT
TRBD2 | . | TRBJ2-1 | TRBV7-9 | CASSLVVAGDNEQFF | TGTGCCAGCAGCTTAGTGGTAGCGGGGGATAATGAGCAGTTCTTC
TRBD2 | . | TRBJ2-2 | TRBV7-2 | CASSLVGGGLFF | TGTGCCAGCAGCTTAGTGGGCGGGGGGCTGTTTTTT